The 8 T cell receptor beta chains in this list originate from one sample, sequenced in a study of T-cell memory formation after mild COVID-19. TCRdb processed the 5' RACE reads anew with MiXCR; each CDR3 protein has one entry. This repertoire shows 200,000 to 300,000 distinct CDR3 sequences, roughly 10% found once; its top ten account for roughly a fifth. Sequencing was performed on PBMCs or a T cell subset sorted from them (not recorded which). These receptor sequences come from a man aged 18 to 35 who had mild COVID-19 (a few samples of this study predate the infection). Cell type and time point are not known.

This clonotype has a handful of counts. The rearrangement links TRBV7-6 to TRBJ2-1; a weak D match, TRBD1 (5 bases). Germline CDR1 is SGHVS and CDR2 is FNYEAQ. The CDR3 sequence is 13 residues long. V was pared by 3 bases and J by 8 bases, with 11 bases between. CDR3 residues: CASSFPRADEQFF. CDR3 bases: TGTGCCAGCAGCTTTCCCAGGGCCGATGAGCAGTTCTTC. Together with reference TRBV7-6 and TRBJ2-1, the CDR3 gives the full variable domain: GAGVSQSPRYKVTKRGQDVALRCDPISGHVSLYWYRQALGQGPEFLTYFNYEAQQDKSGLPNDRFSAERPEGSISTLTIQRTEQRDSAMYRCASSFPRADEQFFGPGTRLTVL.

CDR3 bases: TGTGCCAGCAGCCGGACAGGGGCCGGAAACACCATATATTTT. Amino acid sequence: CASSRTGAGNTIYF. The chain is built from TRBV12-3 or TRBV12-4 and TRBJ1-3; 9 nucleotides line up with TRBD1. The CDR3 is 14 amino acids. Losses at the gene ends were 6 bases for V and 4 bases for J; bases not matched to a gene: 4.

The chain is built from TRBV7-3 and TRBJ2-6; 9 bases line up with TRBD1. Germline V CDR1 and CDR2: SGHTA, FQGTGA. Trimming cost V 5 bases and J 4 bases; bases outside gene matches: 6. The CDR3 length is 16 residues. CDR3 residues: CASSAQGAAGANVLTF. CDR3 coding DNA: TGTGCCAGCAGCGCACAGGGGGCGGCAGGGGCCAACGTCCTGACTTTC. Complete variable domain (other parts from reference TRBV7-3 and TRBJ2-6): GAGVSQTPSNKVTEKGKYVELRCDPISGHTALYWYRQSLGQGPEFLIYFQGTGAADDSGLPNDRFFAVRPEGSVSTLKIQRTERGDSAVYLCASSAQGAAGANVLTFGAGSRLTVL.

The chain recombines TRBV11-2 with TRBJ1-3; D call uncertain. Looked up from germline, CDR1 is SGHAT and CDR2 is FQNNGV. The V end lost 6 bases, the J end lost 0 bases, and 21 bases lay between the germline ends. This CDR3 has 18 residues. The DNA of the CDR3 is TGTGCCAGCAGGCATTTAATTGAGTCTTGGGGCTCTGGAAACACCATATATTTT. Translated, it gives CASRHLIESWGSGNTIYF. The full variable domain, with the rest looked up from reference TRBV11-2 and TRBJ1-3, is EAGVAQSPRYKIIEKRQSVAFWCNPISGHATLYWYQQILGQGPKLLIQFQNNGVVDDSQLPKDRFSAERLKGVDSTLKIQPAKLEDSAVYLCASRHLIESWGSGNTIYFGEGSWLTVV.

This clonotype was seen ten or more times. The rearrangement joins TRBV7-9 to TRBJ1-1; D is uncertain. The CDR3 runs to 15 residues. Per the germline V gene, CDR1 is SEHNR and CDR2 is FQNEAQ (reference sequence). Trimming cost V 4 bases and J 1 base, with 13 bases left between them. As DNA, the CDR3 is TGTGCCAGCAGCTCGAGGACGGATCAGAACACTGAAGCTTTCTTT. Amino acids: CASSSRTDQNTEAFF.

A word on this clonotype: A read error may account for a junction end that differs from germline. J is TRBJ1-1 and V is TRBV7-3; the D gene is possibly TRBD1 (5 bases). This CDR3 is 15 amino acids long. The V gene's germline CDR1 is SGHTA and CDR2 FQGTGA. The CDR3 DNA follows: TGTGCCAGCAGCGAGGGGCCGGTTGGGAGCACTGAAGCTTTATTT. It encodes CASSEGPVGSTEALF. The full variable domain, with the rest looked up from reference TRBV7-3 and TRBJ1-1, is GAGVSQTPSNKVTEKGKYVELRCDPISGHTALYWYRQSLGQGPEFLIYFQGTGAADDSGLPNDRFFAVRPEGSVSTLKIQRTERGDSAVYLCASSEGPVGSTEALFGQGTRLTVV.

A note on this clonotype: A junction boundary mismatches the germline segment, possibly from a read error. This chain links TRBV4-1 with TRBJ1-1, with D possibly TRBD1 on 6 matching bases. CDR3 size: 15 residues. Germline V gives CDR1 MGHRA, CDR2 YSYEKL. The CDR3 loop is CASSKDIGGYTEAFF. CDR3 DNA: TGCGCCAGCAGCAAAGATATAGGGGGATACACTGAAGCTTTCTTT.

This sequence joins TRBV9 and TRBJ1-3; the D gene is possibly TRBD1 (5 bases). V gave up 2 bases and J gave up 3 bases, with 9 bases separating them. Per the germline V gene, CDR1 is SGDLS and CDR2 is YYNGEE. This CDR3 comprises 14 residues. The CDR3 loop reads CASSVGDDGNTIYF. DNA of the CDR3: TGTGCCAGCAGCGTCGGGGACGATGGAAACACCATATATTTT.